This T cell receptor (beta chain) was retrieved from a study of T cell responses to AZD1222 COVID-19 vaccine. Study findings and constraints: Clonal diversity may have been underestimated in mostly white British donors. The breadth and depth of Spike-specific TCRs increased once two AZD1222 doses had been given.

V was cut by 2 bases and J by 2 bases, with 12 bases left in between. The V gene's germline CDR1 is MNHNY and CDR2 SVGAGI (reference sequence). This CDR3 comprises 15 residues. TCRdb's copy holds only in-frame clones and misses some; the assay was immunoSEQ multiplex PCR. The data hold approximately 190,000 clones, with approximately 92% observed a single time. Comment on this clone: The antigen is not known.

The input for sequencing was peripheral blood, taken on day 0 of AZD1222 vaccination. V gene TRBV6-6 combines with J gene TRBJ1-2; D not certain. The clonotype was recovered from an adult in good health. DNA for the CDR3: TGTGCCAGCAGTTACAGTAGTAGTGAAAACTATGGCTACACCTTC. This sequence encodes CASSYSSSENYGYTF.